A single TCR beta chain is shown here with its context. Its antigen remains unknown. The data were taken from a study of cytomegalovirus exposure and HLA in healthy donors. Overall study findings and caveats: Indistinguishable V segments such as TRBV6-2 and TRBV6-3 were excluded. With further analysis later on, most CMV-associated TCR beta chains appeared HLA-restricted.

PCR employed 60 Vbeta and 13 Jbeta primers. Sequencing was performed with immunoSEQ multiplex PCR; in TCRdb, only in-frame clones are kept and a portion is missing. This repertoire includes around 140,000 clones. This CDR3 comprises 14 residues. V was pared by 0 bases and J by 2 bases, with 6 bases between. CDR1 is LGHNA and CDR2 is YSLEER in the germline V gene. The chain uses TRBV4-3 and TRBJ2-3; perhaps TRBD2 as D (5 bases). The sequence derives from a woman aged 50 to 65 in good health and CMV-seronegative. Specimen: PBMCs. The CDR3 loop is CASSQDRDTDTQYF. The CDR3 DNA sequence: TGCGCCAGCAGCCAAGACCGGGACACAGATACGCAGTATTTT.